This entry features one T cell receptor (beta chain) sequence. Antigen unknown. Possible read error: a much larger clone is one base away. A constant-region primer served to make TCR beta cDNA from approximately 490 ng total RNA. Three-round nested multiplex PCR performed with slightly modified ARM-PCR produced the TCR beta libraries. TRBV1-TRBV30 forward primers paired with a C-beta reverse primer drove the first two PCR rounds, around 10 cycles each. TCRdb used MiXCR to reprocess the multiplex PCR reads, holding one entry per CDR3 protein. The table lists approximately 300,000 distinct CDR3 sequences, about 62% of them singletons. This sample is drawn from a study of tumor-infiltrating lymphocytes in primary liver carcinoma. Study-level findings and limits: Significantly larger top-250-clone fractions were found in tumors than in blood (p = 0.039). Because of bulk unsorted sampling, CD4+ and CD8+ repertoires were not subjected to comparison.

It was unsorted whole blood that yielded blood RNA, and germline DNA was also extracted. They drew approximately 3.8 milliliters of peripheral blood before surgery. Germline-derived CDR1 and CDR2 are MNHNS and SASEGT. CDR3 length: 15 amino acids. Sequencing input: peripheral blood. This TCR was recovered from a middle-aged man with primary liver carcinoma and hepatitis B virus infection. The chain recombines TRBV6-1 with TRBJ2-5, with no clear D. CDR3 nucleotide sequence: TGTGTCAGCAGTTCCCAGACAACTGACCAAGAGACCCAGTACTTC. Its translation is CVSSSQTTDQETQYF.